The source of this T cell receptor beta chain is a study of blood T cell repertoires in COVID-19. About the research overall: Sites across the United States, Italy and Spain contributed samples from acute and convalescent COVID-19. Nucleic acid was either cDNA or gDNA, and it came from T cells, B-cell-depleted T cells, or PBMCs.

In the original processing: Researchers report that nucleated cell counts were estimated from reference gene primer amplification. Method: immunoSEQ multiplex PCR; TCRdb's copy keeps in-frame clones and lacks some. The DNA was the basis for D and trimming; V, J and clone size are from that table. The sample carries roughly 100,000 clones, roughly 85% recorded once. This clonotype originated in a woman aged 70-85 years with active or convalescent COVID-19. Sequenced sample: peripheral blood.

The CDR3 spells CATSEPAGGRNEQFF. The CDR3 DNA reads as TGTGCCACCAGTGAGCCAGCGGGAGGCCGCAATGAGCAGTTCTTC. V gene TRBV24-1 combines with J gene TRBJ2-1; 9 positions match TRBD2. J gave up 6 bases and V 4 bases, and 6 bases lay outside the gene matches. CDR1 and CDR2 from the germline V gene are KGHDR and SFDVKD. This CDR3 has 15 residues.